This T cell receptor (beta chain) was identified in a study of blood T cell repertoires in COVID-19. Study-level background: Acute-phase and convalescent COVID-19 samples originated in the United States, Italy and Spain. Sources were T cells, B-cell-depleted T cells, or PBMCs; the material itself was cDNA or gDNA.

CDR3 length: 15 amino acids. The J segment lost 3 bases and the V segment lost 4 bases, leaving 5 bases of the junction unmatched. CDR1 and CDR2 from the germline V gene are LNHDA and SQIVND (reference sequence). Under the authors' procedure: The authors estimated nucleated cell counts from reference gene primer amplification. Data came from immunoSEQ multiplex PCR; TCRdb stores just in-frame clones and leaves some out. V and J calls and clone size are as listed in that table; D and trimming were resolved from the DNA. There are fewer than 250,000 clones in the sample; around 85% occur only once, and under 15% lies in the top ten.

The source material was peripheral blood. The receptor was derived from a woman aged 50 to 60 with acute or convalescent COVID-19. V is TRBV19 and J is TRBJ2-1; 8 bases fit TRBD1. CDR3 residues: CASSTGTGGYNEQFF. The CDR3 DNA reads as TGTGCCAGTAGTACCGGGACAGGAGGCTACAATGAGCAGTTCTTC.